The T cell receptor beta chain described here comes from a study of blood T cell repertoires in COVID-19. In germline, CDR1 is LGHNA, CDR2 YSLEER. V was clipped by 1 base and J by 2 bases, with 11 bases between them. The CDR3 length is 15 residues. TCRdb's table, derived via immunoSEQ multiplex PCR, lists solely in-frame clones and lacks some. The data hold about 70,000 clones, with about four fifths observed a single time. The origin of this receptor is a woman aged 60-75 years with acute or convalescent COVID-19. The sequencing input was peripheral blood. The J gene is TRBJ1-1, the V gene TRBV4-3; possible D gene TRBD1, 5 bases. The CDR3 is CASSQVQAPNTEAFF. The CDR3 DNA is TGCGCCAGCAGCCAAGTACAGGCACCTAACACTGAAGCTTTCTTT.